Reported below is one TCR beta chain. The data originate from a study of cytomegalovirus exposure and HLA in healthy donors. The germline V gene encodes CDR1 MNHNY and CDR2 SVGAGI (reference sequence). The CDR3 sequence is 13 residues long. With 2 bases removed from V and 14 bases from J, the gap between germline ends came to 17 bases. 60 Vbeta and 13 Jbeta primers were used in PCR. Clones were read by immunoSEQ multiplex PCR, and TCRdb kept only the in-frame ones, dropping some. The sample lists around 210,000 clones; roughly 78% were seen once. The source is a boy aged 5 to 17 in good health and CMV-seronegative. The chain combines TRBV6-6 with TRBJ2-3; tentative D call: TRBD2 (7 bases). The material sequenced was PBMCs. CDR3 protein: CASSYEGGLQRYF. The DNA of the CDR3 is TGTGCCAGCAGTTACGAGGGGGGACTACAGAGGTATTTT.